The 5 T cell receptor beta chains presented below share a single source sample, sequenced in a study of T cell responses to AZD1222 COVID-19 vaccine. The method was immunoSEQ multiplex PCR; TCRdb's version includes in-frame clones alone and lacks a portion of them. The table records 90,000 to 95,000 clones, around 87% of them present only once. Specimen: peripheral blood, collected 28 days after the second AZD1222 dose. The receptors were sampled from an adult who received the AZD1222 COVID-19 vaccine.

The chain carries TRBV6-1 and TRBJ2-3; 8 positions match TRBD1. The CDR3 contains 16 residues. V gave up 0 bases and J gave up 3 bases; unmatched junction bases: 5. The germline V gene encodes CDR1 MNHNS and CDR2 SASEGT. The DNA for the CDR3 is TGTGCCAGCAGTGAAGCCCCAGGACAGGGTACAGATACGCAGTATTTT. Protein: CASSEAPGQGTDTQYF.

In its sample, this clone was seen once. J is TRBJ2-7 and V is TRBV18; a weak D match, TRBD1 (5 bases). The ends were cut back, 1 base at V and 0 bases at J, with 10 bases in the middle. The CDR3 is made up of 15 amino acids. Per germline, CDR1 KGHSH and CDR2 LQKENI. The DNA of the CDR3 is TGTGCCAGCTCACCACTAACAGGCAGCTCCTACGAGCAGTACTTC. Encoded protein: CASSPLTGSSYEQYF.

The CDR3 coding sequence is TGCGCCAGCAGCATTGGTCATTCGGGTTCGAACACTGAAGCTTTCTTT. The encoded protein is CASSIGHSGSNTEAFF. The V call is TRBV5-1, the J call TRBJ1-1; D gene unclear. The ends were cut back, 4 bases at V and 1 base at J, with 17 bases in the middle. The germline gives CDR1 SGHRS, CDR2 YFSETQ. This CDR3 has 16 residues.

This chain joins TRBV6-2 or TRBV6-3 and TRBJ2-3; no clear D. From germline, CDR1 is MNHEY and CDR2 SVGEGT. Trimming removed 5 bases at V and 2 bases at J, with 11 bases between. The CDR3 is made up of 14 amino acids. CDR3 sequence reads: CASSLALYTDTQYF. The CDR3, as DNA: TGTGCCAGCAGTCTCGCCCTCTACACAGATACGCAGTATTTT.

The chain uses TRBV7-2 and TRBJ1-1; the D gene is possibly TRBD1 (5 bases). V was clipped by 3 bases and J by 1 base, with 9 bases between them. CDR3 length equals 14 residues. Looked up from germline, CDR1 is SGHTA and CDR2 is FQGNSA. CDR3 nucleotides: TGTGCCAGCAGCTTTGGGGGGGGGAACACTGAAGCTTTCTTT. Translated: CASSFGGGNTEAFF.